The entry that follows covers one TCR beta chain sequence. Its antigen remains unidentified. This entry comes from a study of CD8 T cells in Susac syndrome. Study-wide points: It was acknowledged in the study that its TCR sequencing and HLA analysis involved a relatively small number of individuals.

The T cells that were sequenced for TCR beta were CD8+ and CD4+ cells from blood. The ends lost 6 bases at V and 3 bases at J; junction bases unmatched: 7. The germline CDR1 and CDR2 sequences are MGHDK and SYGVNS. This CDR3 is built from 15 residues. Reverse transcription of roughly 0.5 to 1 ug RNA used random hexamers. Across 54 Vbeta and 13 Jbeta, TCR beta CDR3 was amplified with immunoSEQ multiplex PCR. Using its own MiXCR run on the immunoSEQ multiplex PCR reads, TCRdb lists one record per CDR3 protein. The sample carries about 130,000 distinct CDR3 sequences, about 95% recorded once. The sequencing sample was made of CD4+ T cells from PBMCs. This clonotype originated in a human donor in good health. This sequence joins TRBV25-1 and TRBJ2-2; TRBD1 agrees at 7 bases. The CDR3 nucleotides read TGTGCCAGCAGACAGACAGGGATTGACACCGGGGAGCTGTTTTTT. Translating it yields CASRQTGIDTGELFF.